The present TCR beta chain was sequenced within a study of T cell responses to AZD1222 COVID-19 vaccine. Looked up from germline, CDR1 is SGHRS and CDR2 is YFSETQ. The CDR3 spans 15 residues. V was cut by 1 base and J by 0 bases, with 7 bases left in between. TCRdb's copy holds only in-frame clones and misses some; the assay was immunoSEQ multiplex PCR. This table holds roughly 89,000 clones, over 75% found once. About this clone: Its specificity is not known.

Study outcomes and limitations: Donors were largely white British and mainly female; clonal diversity was possibly underestimated.

The chain joins TRBV5-1 to TRBJ1-4; D not certain. This receptor was taken from an adult in good health. Sequencing used peripheral blood, obtained on day 0 of MenACWY control vaccination. CDR3 DNA: TGCGCCAGCAGCTTGAGTACGGCAACTAATGAAAAACTGTTTTTT. Translation gives CASSLSTATNEKLFF.